This paragraph reports one T cell receptor (beta chain). Antigen unknown. This sample was taken from a study of cytotoxic CD8 clonotypes in ibrutinib-treated CLL. The wider study: Within the patient group, roughly 11 were relapsed/refractory and approximately 16 treatment-naive, and 17 to 18 were IGHV unmutated. The study's findings and limits: Rising at ibrutinib response, clonality subsequently fell back toward baseline at progression. Under therapy, public clonotypes either contracted or stayed stable, and they were uncommon.

The CDR3 loop spans 20 amino acids. Per the germline V gene, CDR1 is SGHVS and CDR2 is FQNEAQ. Deletions cut 1 base from V and 2 bases from J, with 24 bases between. Sequencing was performed with immunoSEQ multiplex PCR; in TCRdb, only in-frame clones are kept and a portion is missing. The sample includes under 200,000 clones, under 90% of them seen just once. Genomic DNA (roughly 1.9 micrograms) was obtained from cryopreserved PBMCs for construction of TCR beta libraries. This sequence joins TRBV7-8 and TRBJ1-5, with a weak D call TRBD1 (5 bases). The sample was PBMCs, taken after 24 months of ibrutinib treatment. The sequence was obtained from a human donor with chronic lymphocytic leukemia. The CDR3, as DNA: TGTGCCAGCAGCTTAGAAACGGGTCAGGTGGGGCCCAGGGGCAATCAGCCCCAGCATTTT. It specifies CASSLETGQVGPRGNQPQHF.